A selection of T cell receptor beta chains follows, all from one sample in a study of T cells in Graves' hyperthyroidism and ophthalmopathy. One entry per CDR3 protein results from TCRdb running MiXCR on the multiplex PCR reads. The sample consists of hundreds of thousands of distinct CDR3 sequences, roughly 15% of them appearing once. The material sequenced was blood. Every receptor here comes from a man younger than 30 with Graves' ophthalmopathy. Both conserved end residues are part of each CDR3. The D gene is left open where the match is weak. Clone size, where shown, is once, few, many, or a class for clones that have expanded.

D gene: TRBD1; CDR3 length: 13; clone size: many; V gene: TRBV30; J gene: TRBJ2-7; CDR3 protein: CAWLGGQDYEQYF; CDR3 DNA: TGTGCCTGGTTGGGGGGACAGGACTACGAGCAGTACTTC
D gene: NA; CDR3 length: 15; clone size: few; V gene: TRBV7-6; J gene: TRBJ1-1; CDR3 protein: CASSLAQGTNTEAFF; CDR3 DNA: TGTGCCAGCAGCTTAGCCCAGGGGACGAACACTGAAGCTTTCTTT
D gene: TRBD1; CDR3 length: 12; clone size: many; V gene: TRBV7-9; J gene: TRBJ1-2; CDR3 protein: CASTTGGYGYTF; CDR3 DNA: TGTGCCAGCACAACAGGGGGCTATGGCTACACCTTC
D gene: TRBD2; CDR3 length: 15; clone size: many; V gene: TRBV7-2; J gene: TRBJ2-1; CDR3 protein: CASSLTSGIYNEQFF; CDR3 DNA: TGTGCCAGCAGCCTGACTAGCGGGATATACAATGAGCAGTTCTTC
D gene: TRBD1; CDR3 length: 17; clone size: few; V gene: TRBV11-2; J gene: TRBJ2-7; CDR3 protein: CASSLLFLRTGSYEQYF; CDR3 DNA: TGTGCCAGCAGCCTACTGTTCCTAAGGACAGGGTCCTACGAGCAGTACTTC
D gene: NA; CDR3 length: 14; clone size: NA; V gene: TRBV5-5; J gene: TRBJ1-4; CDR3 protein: CASSLGQAEEKLFF; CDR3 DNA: TGTGCCAGCAGCTTGGGACAGGCAGAGGAAAAACTGTTTTTT
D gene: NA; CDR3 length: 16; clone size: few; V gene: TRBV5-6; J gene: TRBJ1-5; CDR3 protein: CASSLAIDGSNQPQHF; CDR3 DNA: TGTGCCAGCAGCTTGGCCATTGACGGTAGCAATCAGCCCCAGCATTTT
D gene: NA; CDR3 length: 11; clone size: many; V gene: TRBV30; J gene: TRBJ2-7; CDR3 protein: CAWSSQYEQYF; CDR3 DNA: TGTGCCTGGAGTTCCCAGTACGAGCAGTACTTC
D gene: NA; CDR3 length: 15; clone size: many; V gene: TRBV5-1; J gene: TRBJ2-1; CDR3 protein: CASSSSGLYWDEQFF; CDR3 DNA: TGCGCCAGCAGCTCCTCGGGACTCTACTGGGATGAGCAGTTCTTC
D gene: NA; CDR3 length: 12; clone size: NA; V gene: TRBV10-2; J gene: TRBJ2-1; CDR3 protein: CASTEAYNEQFF; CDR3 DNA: TGCGCCAGCACCGAGGCCTACAATGAGCAGTTCTTC
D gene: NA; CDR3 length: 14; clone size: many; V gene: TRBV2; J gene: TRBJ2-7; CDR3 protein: CARRRTETSYEQYF; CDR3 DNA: TGTGCCAGAAGGAGGACAGAGACCTCCTACGAGCAGTACTTC
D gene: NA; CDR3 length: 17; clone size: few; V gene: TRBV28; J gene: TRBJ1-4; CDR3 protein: CASMASQGSATNEKLFF; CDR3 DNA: TGTGCCAGCATGGCCTCTCAGGGATCTGCAACTAATGAAAAACTGTTTTTT
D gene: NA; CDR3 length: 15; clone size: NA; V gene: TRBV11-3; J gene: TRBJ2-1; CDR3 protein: CASSHWGATEGEQFF; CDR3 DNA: TGTGCCAGCAGCCACTGGGGGGCCACGGAGGGTGAGCAGTTCTTC
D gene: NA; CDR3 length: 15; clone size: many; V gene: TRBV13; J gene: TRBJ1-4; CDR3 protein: CASSPHTELREKLFF; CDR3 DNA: TGTGCCAGCAGCCCCCATACTGAATTACGGGAAAAACTGTTTTTT
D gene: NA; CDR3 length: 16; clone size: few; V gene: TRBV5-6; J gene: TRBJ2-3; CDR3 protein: CASSRLLGAATDTQYF; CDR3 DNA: TGTGCCAGCAGCCGTCTTCTGGGGGCCGCCACAGATACGCAGTATTTT
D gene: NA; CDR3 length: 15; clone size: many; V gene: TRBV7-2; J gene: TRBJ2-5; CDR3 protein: CASSSPFTLGETQYF; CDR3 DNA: TGTGCCAGCAGCTCACCCTTCACCCTGGGAGAGACCCAGTACTTC
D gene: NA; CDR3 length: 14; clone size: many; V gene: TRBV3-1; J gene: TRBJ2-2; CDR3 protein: CASSPRTATGELFF; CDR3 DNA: TGTGCCAGCAGCCCCAGGACGGCCACCGGGGAGCTGTTTTTT
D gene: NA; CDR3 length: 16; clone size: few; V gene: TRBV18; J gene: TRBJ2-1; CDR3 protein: CASSPPPGSSYNEQFF; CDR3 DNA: TGTGCCAGCTCACCTCCCCCGGGTAGCTCCTACAATGAGCAGTTCTTC
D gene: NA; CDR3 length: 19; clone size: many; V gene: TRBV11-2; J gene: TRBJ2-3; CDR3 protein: CANSLDRASRVSTIDTQYF; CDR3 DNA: TGTGCCAACAGCTTAGATCGCGCGAGCCGGGTTAGTACAATTGATACGCAGTATTTT
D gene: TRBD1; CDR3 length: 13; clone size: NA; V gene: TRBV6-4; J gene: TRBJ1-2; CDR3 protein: CASSDQTGYGYTF; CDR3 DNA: TGTGCCAGCAGTGACCAGACAGGGTATGGCTACACCTTC
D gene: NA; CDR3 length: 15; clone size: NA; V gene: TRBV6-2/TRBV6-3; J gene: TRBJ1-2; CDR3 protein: CASSLFAGTPYGYTF; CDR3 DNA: TGTGCCAGCAGTTTATTCGCGGGGACCCCTTATGGCTACACCTTC
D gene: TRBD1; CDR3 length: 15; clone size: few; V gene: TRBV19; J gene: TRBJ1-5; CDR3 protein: CASSFRDRGHQPQHF; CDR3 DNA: TGTGCCAGTAGTTTCCGGGACAGGGGCCATCAGCCCCAGCATTTT
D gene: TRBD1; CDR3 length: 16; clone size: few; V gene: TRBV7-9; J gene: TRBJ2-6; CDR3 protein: CASSFPWTGGANVLTF; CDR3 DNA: TGTGCCAGCAGCTTTCCATGGACAGGAGGGGCCAACGTCCTGACTTTC
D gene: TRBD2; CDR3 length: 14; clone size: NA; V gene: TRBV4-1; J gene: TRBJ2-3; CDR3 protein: CANSQAGGPLTQYF; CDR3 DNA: TGCGCCAACAGCCAAGCGGGAGGGCCTCTTACGCAGTATTTT
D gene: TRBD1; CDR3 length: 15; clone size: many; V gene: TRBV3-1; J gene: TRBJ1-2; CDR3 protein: CASSQSGGGNYGYTF; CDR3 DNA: TGTGCCAGCAGCCAATCAGGGGGCGGTAACTATGGCTACACCTTC